The TCR beta chain under discussion was sequenced for a study of blood T cells in healthy people across ages. The V gene lost 8 bases and the J gene lost 4 bases, with 6 bases spanning the gap. The germline V gene encodes CDR1 SNHLY and CDR2 FYNNEI. This CDR3 is 11 amino acids long. PCR was performed a second time for about 6 to 11 cycles using a sample-barcoded 5' primer and a J-beta primer mix. Via MiXCR, TCRdb re-called the 5' RACE reads, giving one row per CDR3 protein. The sample records 720,000 or so distinct CDR3 sequences, approximately 40% being singletons. The specimen sequenced was blood. This TCR was recovered from a man at least 80 years old in good health. The V call is TRBV2, the J call TRBJ2-1; no clear D gene. DNA for the CDR3: TGTGCCAGCGCCACGTACAATGAGCAGTTCTTC. Amino acids: CASATYNEQFF.